This T cell receptor beta chain was retrieved from a study of human T cells and chemical hapten exposure. This clonotype occurred a few times. The germline CDR1 and CDR2 sequences are MNHEY and SVGAGI. V dropped 0 bases and J dropped 2 bases, with 11 bases sitting between them. This CDR3 comprises 16 residues. Individual cDNA molecules in this library carried unique molecular identifiers. TCRdb independently ran MiXCR on the 5' RACE reads; one entry per CDR3 protein. The top ten hold 2.8% of the sample, which has under 150,000 distinct CDR3 sequences, around 20% seen once. Sequencing started from total RNA isolated from unfractionated whole blood.

The chain uses TRBV6-5 and TRBJ1-5, with D uncertain. This TCR came from a human donor in good health. The CDR3 DNA is TGTGCCAGCAGTTACTCGCCGTCAGGAGGCAATCAGCCCCAGCATTTT. Its protein product is CASSYSPSGGNQPQHF.